The entry below describes one T cell receptor beta chain. The sample holds many counts of this clonotype. It lacks a known antigen. No much larger clone exists at a distance of one base, and base qualities are not known. The library came from 5' RACE. Sequenced using an Illumina HiSeq 2500. A second PCR of about 6 to 12 cycles was performed with a sample-barcoded 5' primer and a J-beta primer mix. A unique molecular identifier was introduced onto each TCR beta cDNA molecule by a template-switch 5' adaptor carrying 12 random nucleotides. At least 2.5 million CDR3-containing paired-end reads were obtained from each sample. First-strand cDNA was synthesized from all RNA with the Mint cDNA synthesis kit, primed by a TRBC-specific oligonucleotide. Following uracil-DNA glycosylase treatment, a first 18-cycle PCR with universal primers M1SS and BC2_uni_R was performed on all cDNA. The published analysis was carried out like this. Normalization of each sample was performed by random selection of 1 million high-quality reads, each carrying a distinct molecular identifier. Instead of being binned into consensus sequences, reads with shared molecular identifiers were discarded. MiTCR, set to a Q25 quality threshold and the strictest error-elimination algorithm, was used for CDR3 identification, clonotype clustering and error correction. A nonparametric unseen species model using Euler transformation provided a lower-bound estimate of total TCR beta diversity. TCRdb ran its own pipeline on the public reads, namely fastp trimming at Q25 and MiXCR clone calling, and kept in-frame beta chains. Every entry covers one CDR3 protein and lists the most common genes and DNA from its rows. None of the V and J calls come from the authors' own analysis; TCRdb made them. The sample table records more than 900,000 distinct CDR3 sequences; less than 25% of these occur just once. The ten largest make up less than 0.75% of the sample.

The 35 to 40 donors, aged roughly 6 to 100 years, were systemically healthy Caucasian individuals from Russia. Roughly 10 milliliters of peripheral blood were collected from each donor into EDTA-treated Vacutainer tubes. PBMCs were isolated by Ficoll-Paque density-gradient centrifugation, with at least 7 million obtained per sample. Total RNA, at least 6 micrograms per sample, was extracted from PBMCs with Trizol reagent. For every donor, an aliquot of PBMCs went through flow cytometry to measure the percentages of naive CD45RAhigh/CD27high T cells. V is pruned by 7 bases and J by 3 bases, leaving 6 bases of the junction without a gene match. The CDR3 runs 13 residues from the cysteine to the phenylalanine. CDR3 DNA is the only sequence kept; it has 39 bases, read in frame from the first base. For CDR1 and CDR2, the germline V gene (reference sequence) lists DFQATT and SNEGSKA. This sample is drawn from a study of blood T cells in healthy people across ages (dated by TCRdb to 2014 to 2015). As for the study more broadly: In model experiments, template switching captured roughly one uniquely barcoded TCR beta cDNA molecule for every two T cells. For two donors (one aged 18 to 30 and one aged 80 or older), the study analyzed two additional independent replicas of 1 million unique cDNA reads from the same blood draw. Four age groups were formed from the donors: young (average about 15 years), middle-aged (approximately 39), aged (roughly 56) and long-lived (roughly 88). Age-related changes in TCR beta repertoire diversity were measured in the study by deep sequencing normalized with unique cDNA molecular identifiers.

Findings and caveats that apply to the study as a whole: As age increased, observed TCR beta diversity per million T cells dropped in a roughly linear way, and a significant reduction was already evident by age about 36. Since profiling was done on bulk unsorted PBMCs, naive and antigen-experienced compartments could not be conclusively compared. Observed TCR beta diversity correlated strongly with the percentage of naive T cells measured by flow cytometry. Estimates of total diversity based on one million sequenced T cells were regarded as lower bounds and as underestimates. Compared with the aged group, the long-lived group had more naive CD4+ T cells, fewer expanded clones and increased TCR diversity, a pattern suggesting age selection. The CMV infection status of donors was not known, potentially confounding age-related changes in expanded clonotypes.

These data also featured in a second study, about T cells of mothers and their children. Reported in the second study: Nine systemically healthy Caucasian individuals, comprising three mothers and their six children, were included as donors. cDNA synthesis used all of the extracted RNA, with 1.5 ug of RNA in each 15 ul reaction. In the second PCR, the M1S primer added sample barcodes and 2-4 random nucleotides. More than 9 million TCR beta CDR3 reads were obtained from each mother, and some 3.2 million reads were obtained from each child. TCR recombination output is similarly shaped by thymic selection in related and unrelated pairs, with a minor effect exerted by inherited differences. Normalized repertoire overlap was always slightly but never significantly higher in related than unrelated mother-child pairs. No persistent microchimeric T cell clones were found, with a detection sensitivity of 75 to 100 clones per million clonotypes. To look for features that set related mother-child pairs apart from unrelated individuals, the researchers ran deep NGS to compare the TCR beta repertoires of mothers and children. On average, the children were about 12 +/- 4 years old, while the mothers were approximately 41 +/- 4 years old. Libraries were sequenced on Illumina HiSeq 2000 with 100+100 nt paired-end reads after adapter ligation with NEBNext reagents. To avoid cross-contamination, the mother libraries and the child libraries were prepared a month apart and sequenced in separate runs. For each donor, between roughly 450,000 and 2,200,000 distinct TCR beta clonotypes were identified. Naive TCR beta clonotypes were estimated from low-frequency clonotypes matched to each donor's FACS-determined naive share, without sorting.

The sequenced sample was blood. The chain joins TRBV20-1 to TRBJ1-5, with 7 bases matching TRBD1. The TCR sequence derives from a girl under 10 years old in good health. CDR3 reads: CSGAGGTNQPQHF. The DNA is as follows: TGCAGTGGGGCAGGGGGTACCAATCAGCCCCAGCATTTT.